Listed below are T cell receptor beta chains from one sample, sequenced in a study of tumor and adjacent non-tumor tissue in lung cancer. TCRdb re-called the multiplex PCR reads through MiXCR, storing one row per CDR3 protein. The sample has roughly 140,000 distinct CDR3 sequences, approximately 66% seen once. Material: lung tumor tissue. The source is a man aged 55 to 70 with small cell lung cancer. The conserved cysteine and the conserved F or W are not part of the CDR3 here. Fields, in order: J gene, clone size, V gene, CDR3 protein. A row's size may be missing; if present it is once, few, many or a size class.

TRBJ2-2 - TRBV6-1 VTPGYGGLTGELF
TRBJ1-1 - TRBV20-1 SATLHPMNTEAF
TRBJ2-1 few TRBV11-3 ASSSAPGVGNGQF
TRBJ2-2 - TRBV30 AWEISGDTGELF
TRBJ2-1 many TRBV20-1 SATGGNYNEQF
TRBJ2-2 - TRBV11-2 ASSLDPRGWKTGELF
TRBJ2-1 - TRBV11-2 ASSQGSTSGRIWNEQF
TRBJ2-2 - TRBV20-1 SAKDYTKTGELF
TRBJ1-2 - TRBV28 PSSLIWHRANYGYT
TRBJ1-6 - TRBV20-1 SARDKRANSPLH
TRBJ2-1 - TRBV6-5 ASRTLALAEQS
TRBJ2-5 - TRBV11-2 ANSLQGLHQETKY
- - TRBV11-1 ASSEGLDNNEQY